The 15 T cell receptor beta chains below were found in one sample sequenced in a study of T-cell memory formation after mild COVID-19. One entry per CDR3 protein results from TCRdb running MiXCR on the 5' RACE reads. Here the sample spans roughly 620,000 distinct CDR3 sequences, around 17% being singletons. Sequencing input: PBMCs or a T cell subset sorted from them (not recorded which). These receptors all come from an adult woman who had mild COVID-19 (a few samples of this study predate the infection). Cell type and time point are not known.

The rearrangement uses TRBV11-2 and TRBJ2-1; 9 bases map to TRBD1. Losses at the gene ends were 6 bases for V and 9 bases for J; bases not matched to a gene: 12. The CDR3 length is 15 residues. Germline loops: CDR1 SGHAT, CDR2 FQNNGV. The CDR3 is CASRRTGGGIGEQFF. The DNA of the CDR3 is TGTGCCAGCAGACGAACAGGGGGCGGGATAGGTGAGCAGTTCTTC.

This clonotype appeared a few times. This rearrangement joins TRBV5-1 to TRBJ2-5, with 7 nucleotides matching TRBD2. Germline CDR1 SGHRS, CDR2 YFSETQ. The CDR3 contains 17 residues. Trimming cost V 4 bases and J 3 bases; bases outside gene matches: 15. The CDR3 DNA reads TGCGCCAGCAGCGTTGGACCTGCCGGGACTACCGAAGAGACCCAGTACTTC. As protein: CASSVGPAGTTEETQYF. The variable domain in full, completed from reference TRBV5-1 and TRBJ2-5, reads KAGVTQTPRYLIKTRGQQVTLSCSPISGHRSVSWYQQTPGQGLQFLFEYFSETQRNKGNFPGRFSGRQFSNSRSEMNVSTLELGDSALYLCASSVGPAGTTEETQYFGPGTRLLVL.

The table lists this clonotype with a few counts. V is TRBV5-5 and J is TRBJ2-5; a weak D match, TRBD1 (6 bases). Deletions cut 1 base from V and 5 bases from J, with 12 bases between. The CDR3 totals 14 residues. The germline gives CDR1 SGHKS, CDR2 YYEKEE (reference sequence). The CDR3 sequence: CASSLSQGSETQYF. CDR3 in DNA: TGTGCCAGCAGCTTGTCTCAGGGGTCCGAGACCCAGTACTTC.

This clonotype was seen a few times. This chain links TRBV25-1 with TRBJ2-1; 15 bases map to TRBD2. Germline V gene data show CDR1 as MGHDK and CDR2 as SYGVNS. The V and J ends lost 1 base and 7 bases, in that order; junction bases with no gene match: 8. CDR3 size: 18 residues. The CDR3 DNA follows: TGTGCCAGCAGTGAATCCCGGACTAGCGGGAGGGGGGCGAATGAGCAGTTCTTC. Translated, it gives CASSESRTSGRGANEQFF.

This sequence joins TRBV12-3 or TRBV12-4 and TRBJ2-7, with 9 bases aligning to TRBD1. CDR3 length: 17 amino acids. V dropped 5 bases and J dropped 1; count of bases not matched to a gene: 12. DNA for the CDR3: TGTGCCAGCAGTCCCGACAGGGGGAGGCCCAATTCCTACGAGCAGTACTTC. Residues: CASSPDRGRPNSYEQYF.

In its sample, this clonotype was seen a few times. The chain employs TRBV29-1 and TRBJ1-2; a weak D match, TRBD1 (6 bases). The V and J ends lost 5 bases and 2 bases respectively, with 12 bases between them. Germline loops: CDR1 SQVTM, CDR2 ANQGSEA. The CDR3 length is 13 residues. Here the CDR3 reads CSVLHRVNYGYTF. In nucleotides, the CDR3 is TGCAGCGTTCTCCACAGGGTAAACTATGGCTACACCTTC.

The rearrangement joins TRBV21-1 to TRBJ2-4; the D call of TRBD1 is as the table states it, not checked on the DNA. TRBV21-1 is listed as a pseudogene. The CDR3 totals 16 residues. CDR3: CASSKARGPSKNIQYF. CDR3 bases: TGTGCCAGCAGCAAAGCACGGGGGCCGTCCAAAAACATTCAGTACTTC.

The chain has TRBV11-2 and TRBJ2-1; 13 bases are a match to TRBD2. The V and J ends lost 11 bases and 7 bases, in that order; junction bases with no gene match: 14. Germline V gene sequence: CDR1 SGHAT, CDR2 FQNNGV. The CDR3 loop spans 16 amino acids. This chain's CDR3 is CAVAWGWTSGGNEQFF. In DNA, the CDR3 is TGTGCCGTAGCCTGGGGTTGGACTAGCGGGGGTAATGAGCAGTTCTTC.

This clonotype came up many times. The CDR3 sequence is CASSPRTSGSNGEQFF. For the CDR3, the DNA is TGTGCCAGCAGCCCCCGGACTAGCGGGAGTAACGGTGAGCAGTTCTTC. The chain is built from TRBV9 and TRBJ2-1; 13 nucleotides agree with TRBD2. Germline CDR1 and CDR2: SGDLS and YYNGEE. This CDR3 is built from 16 residues. J was trimmed by 9 bases and V by 4 bases; bases with no gene match: 10.

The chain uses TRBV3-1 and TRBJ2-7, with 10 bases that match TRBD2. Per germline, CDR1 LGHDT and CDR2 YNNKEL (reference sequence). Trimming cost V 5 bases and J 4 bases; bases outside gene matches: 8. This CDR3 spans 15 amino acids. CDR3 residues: CASSDLSSGGYEQYF. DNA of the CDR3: TGTGCCAGCAGCGACCTCTCTAGCGGGGGTTACGAGCAGTACTTC.

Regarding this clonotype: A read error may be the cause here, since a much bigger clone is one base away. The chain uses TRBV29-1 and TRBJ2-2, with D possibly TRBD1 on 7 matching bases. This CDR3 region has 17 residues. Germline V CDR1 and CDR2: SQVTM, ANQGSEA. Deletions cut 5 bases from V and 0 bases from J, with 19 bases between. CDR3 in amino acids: CSVRGTVRTPNTGELFF. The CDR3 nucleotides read TGCAGCGTTCGCGGGACAGTGAGGACTCCGAACACCGGGGAGCTGTTTTTT.

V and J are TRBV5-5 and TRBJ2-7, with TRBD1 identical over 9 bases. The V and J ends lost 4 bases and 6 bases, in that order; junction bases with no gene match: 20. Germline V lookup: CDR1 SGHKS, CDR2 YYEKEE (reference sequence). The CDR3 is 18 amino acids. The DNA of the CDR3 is TGTGCCAGCAGCAGAACGACCGGACTCGGGACAGGGTCCGGCGAGCAGTACTTC. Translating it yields CASSRTTGLGTGSGEQYF.

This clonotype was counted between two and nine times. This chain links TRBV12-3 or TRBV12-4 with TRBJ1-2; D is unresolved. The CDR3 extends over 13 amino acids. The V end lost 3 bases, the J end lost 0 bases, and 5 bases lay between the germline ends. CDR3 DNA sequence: TGTGCCAGCAGTTTGTCACCTAACTATGGCTACACCTTC. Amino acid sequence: CASSLSPNYGYTF.

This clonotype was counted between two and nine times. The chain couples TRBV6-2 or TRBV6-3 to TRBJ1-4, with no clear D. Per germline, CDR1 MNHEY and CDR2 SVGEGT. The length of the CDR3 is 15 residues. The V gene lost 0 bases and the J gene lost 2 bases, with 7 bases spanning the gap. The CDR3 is CASSYSAATNEKLFF. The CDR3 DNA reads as TGTGCCAGCAGTTACTCCGCGGCGACTAATGAAAAACTGTTTTTT.

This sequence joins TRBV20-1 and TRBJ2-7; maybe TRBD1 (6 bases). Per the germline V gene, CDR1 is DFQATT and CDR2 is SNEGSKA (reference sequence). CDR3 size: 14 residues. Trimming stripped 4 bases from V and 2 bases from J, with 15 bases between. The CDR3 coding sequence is TGCAGTGCTAAACTTGGACAGTCCCCCTACGAGCAGTACTTC. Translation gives CSAKLGQSPYEQYF.